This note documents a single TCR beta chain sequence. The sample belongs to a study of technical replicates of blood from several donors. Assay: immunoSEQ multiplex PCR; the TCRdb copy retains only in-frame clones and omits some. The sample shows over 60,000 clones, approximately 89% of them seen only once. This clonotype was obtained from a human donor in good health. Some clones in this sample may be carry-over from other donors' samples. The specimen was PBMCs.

The CDR3 is CASSPHGGETFF. The CDR3 region has the DNA TGTGCCAGCAGTCCCCATGGGGGGGAGACTTTCTTT. V and J are TRBV6-5 and TRBJ1-1; perhaps TRBD1 as D (5 bases). CDR3 length: 12 residues. CDR1 is MNHEY, CDR2 SVGAGI, per germline. Trimming stripped 5 bases from V and 12 bases from J, with 16 bases between.